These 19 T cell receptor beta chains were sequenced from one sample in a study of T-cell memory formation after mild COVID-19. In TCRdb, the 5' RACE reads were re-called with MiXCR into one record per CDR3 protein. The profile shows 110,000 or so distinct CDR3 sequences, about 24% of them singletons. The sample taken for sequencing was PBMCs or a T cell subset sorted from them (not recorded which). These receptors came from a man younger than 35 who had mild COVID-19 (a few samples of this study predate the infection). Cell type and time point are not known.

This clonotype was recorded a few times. The CDR3 DNA sequence: TGTGCCAGCAGTCCCCGGACATCCCGCGATGAGCAGTTCTTC. Translated: CASSPRTSRDEQFF. The chain carries TRBV27 and TRBJ2-1; D might be TRBD1 (5 bases). Trimming took 5 bases from V and 8 from J, leaving 16 bases between them. The CDR3 is 14 residues long. The germline V gene encodes CDR1 MNHEY and CDR2 SMNVEV (reference sequence).

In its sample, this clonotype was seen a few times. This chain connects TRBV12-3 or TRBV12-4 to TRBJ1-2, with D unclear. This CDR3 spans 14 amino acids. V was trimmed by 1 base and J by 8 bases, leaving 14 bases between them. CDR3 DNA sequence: TGTGCCAGCAGTTTAGGGGCCCTGGCGTACGGCTACACCTTC. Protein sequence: CASSLGALAYGYTF.

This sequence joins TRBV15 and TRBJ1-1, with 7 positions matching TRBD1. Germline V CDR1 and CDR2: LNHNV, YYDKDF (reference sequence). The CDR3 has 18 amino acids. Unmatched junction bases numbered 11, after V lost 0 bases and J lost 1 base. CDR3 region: CATSRDGQVGWGNTEAFF. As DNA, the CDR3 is TGTGCCACCAGCAGAGATGGACAGGTTGGTTGGGGGAACACTGAAGCTTTCTTT.

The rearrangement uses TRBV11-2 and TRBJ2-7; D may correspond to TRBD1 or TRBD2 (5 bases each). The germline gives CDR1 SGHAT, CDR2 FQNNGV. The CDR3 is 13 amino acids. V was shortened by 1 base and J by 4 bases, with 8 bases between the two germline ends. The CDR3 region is CASSLGDGYEQYV. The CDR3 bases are TGTGCCAGCAGCTTAGGGGACGGATACGAGCAGTACGTC.

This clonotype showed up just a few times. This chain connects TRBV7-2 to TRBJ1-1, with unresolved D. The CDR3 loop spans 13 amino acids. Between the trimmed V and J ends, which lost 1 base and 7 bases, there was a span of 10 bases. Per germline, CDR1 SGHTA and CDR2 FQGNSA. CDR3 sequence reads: CASSLGSTLEAFF. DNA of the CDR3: TGTGCCAGCAGCTTAGGTTCAACTCTTGAAGCTTTCTTT.

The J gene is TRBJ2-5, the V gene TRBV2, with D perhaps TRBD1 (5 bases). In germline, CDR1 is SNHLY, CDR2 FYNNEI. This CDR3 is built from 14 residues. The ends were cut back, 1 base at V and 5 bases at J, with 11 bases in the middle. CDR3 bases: TGTGCCAGCAGTGAAGTGGGGCCGAGGGAGACCCAGTACTTC. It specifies CASSEVGPRETQYF. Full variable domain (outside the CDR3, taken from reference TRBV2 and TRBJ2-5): EPEVTQTPSHQVTQMGQEVILRCVPISNHLYFYWYRQILGQKVEFLVSFYNNEISEKSEIFDDQFSVERPDGSNFTLKIRSTKLEDSAMYFCASSEVGPRETQYFGPGTRLLVL.

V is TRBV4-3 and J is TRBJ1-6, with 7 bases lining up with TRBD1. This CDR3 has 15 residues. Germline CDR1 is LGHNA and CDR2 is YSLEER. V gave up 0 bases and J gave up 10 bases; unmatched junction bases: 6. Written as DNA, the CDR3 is TGCGCCAGCAGCCAAGATCAGGGGGTCGAGTCACCCCTCCACTTT. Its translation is CASSQDQGVESPLHF.

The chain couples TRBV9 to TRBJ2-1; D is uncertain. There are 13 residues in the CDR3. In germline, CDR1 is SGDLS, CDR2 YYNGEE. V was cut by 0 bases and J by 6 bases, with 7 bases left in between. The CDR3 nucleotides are TGTGCCAGCAGCGTAGCTCGGAGCAATGAGCAGTTCTTC. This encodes CASSVARSNEQFF.

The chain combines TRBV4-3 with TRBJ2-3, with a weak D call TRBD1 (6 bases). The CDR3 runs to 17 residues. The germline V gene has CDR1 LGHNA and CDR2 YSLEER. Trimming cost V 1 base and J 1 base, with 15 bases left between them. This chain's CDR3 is CASSQGQGTAGTDTQYF. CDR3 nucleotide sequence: TGCGCCAGCAGCCAAGGCCAGGGGACGGCCGGCACAGATACGCAGTATTTT.

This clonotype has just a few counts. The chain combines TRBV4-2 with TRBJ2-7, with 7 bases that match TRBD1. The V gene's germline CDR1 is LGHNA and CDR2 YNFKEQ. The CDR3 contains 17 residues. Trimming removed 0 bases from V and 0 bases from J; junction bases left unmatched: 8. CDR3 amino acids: CASSQDPGGRSSYEQYF. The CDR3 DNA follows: TGTGCCAGCAGCCAAGATCCAGGGGGACGTAGCTCCTACGAGCAGTACTTC.

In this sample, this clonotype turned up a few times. Written as DNA, the CDR3 is TGTGCCAGCAGTTTACAGACTGCCAGGACCGGGGAGCTGTTTTTT. It translates to CASSLQTARTGELFF. This sequence joins TRBV6-5 and TRBJ2-2; D ambiguous. CDR1 is MNHEY, CDR2 SVGAGI, per germline. This CDR3 is 15 amino acids long. The V end was cut by 4 bases, the J end by 5 bases, with 14 bases between.

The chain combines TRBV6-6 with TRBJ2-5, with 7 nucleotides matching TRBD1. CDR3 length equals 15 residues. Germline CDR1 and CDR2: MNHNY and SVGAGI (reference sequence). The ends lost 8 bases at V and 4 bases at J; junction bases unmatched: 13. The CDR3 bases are TGTGCCAGCGAGGGGGCCGGGGTGATCAGAGAGACCCAGTACTTC. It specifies CASEGAGVIRETQYF.

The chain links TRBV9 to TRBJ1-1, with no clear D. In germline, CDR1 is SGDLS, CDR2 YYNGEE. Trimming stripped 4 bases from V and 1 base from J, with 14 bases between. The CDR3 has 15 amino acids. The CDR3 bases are TGTGCCAGCAGCCCTCTCGTTATGGGGAACACTGAAGCTTTCTTT. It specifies CASSPLVMGNTEAFF. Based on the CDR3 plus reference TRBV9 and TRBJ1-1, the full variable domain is DSGVTQTPKHLITATGQRVTLRCSPRSGDLSVYWYQQSLDQGLQFLIQYYNGEERAKGNILERFSAQQFPDLHSELNLSSLELGDSALYFCASSPLVMGNTEAFFGQGTRLTVV.

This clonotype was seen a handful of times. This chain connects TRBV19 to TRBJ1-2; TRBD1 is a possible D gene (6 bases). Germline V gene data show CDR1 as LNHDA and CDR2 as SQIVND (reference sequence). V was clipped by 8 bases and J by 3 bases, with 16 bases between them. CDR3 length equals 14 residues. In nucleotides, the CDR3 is TGTGCCAGTTGGGAGACAGGTTCGGACTATGGCTACACCTTC. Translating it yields CASWETGSDYGYTF.

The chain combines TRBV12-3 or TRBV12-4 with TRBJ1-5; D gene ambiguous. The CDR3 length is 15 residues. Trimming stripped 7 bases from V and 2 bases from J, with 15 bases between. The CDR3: CASTKEVFGNQPQHF. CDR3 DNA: TGTGCCAGCACTAAAGAAGTTTTTGGCAATCAGCCCCAGCATTTT.

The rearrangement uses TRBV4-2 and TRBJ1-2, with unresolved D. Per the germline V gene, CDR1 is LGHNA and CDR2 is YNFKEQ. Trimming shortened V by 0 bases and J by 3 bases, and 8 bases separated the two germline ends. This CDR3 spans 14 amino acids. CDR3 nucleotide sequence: TGTGCCAGCAGCCAAGAGGCGGTTTACTATGGCTACACCTTC. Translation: CASSQEAVYYGYTF.

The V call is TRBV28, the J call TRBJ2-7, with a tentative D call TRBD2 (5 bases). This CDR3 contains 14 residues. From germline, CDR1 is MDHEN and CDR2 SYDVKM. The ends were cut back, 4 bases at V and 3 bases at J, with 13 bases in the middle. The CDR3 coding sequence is TGTGCCAGCAGTTCCACGGACTCATTCTACGAGCAGTACGTC. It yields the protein CASSSTDSFYEQYV.

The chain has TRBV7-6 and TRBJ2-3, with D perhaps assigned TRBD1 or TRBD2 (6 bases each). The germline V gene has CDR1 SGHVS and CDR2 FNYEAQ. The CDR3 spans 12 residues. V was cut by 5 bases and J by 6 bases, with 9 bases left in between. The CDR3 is CASSRGEDTQYF. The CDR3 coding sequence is TGTGCCAGCAGCAGGGGGGAGGATACGCAGTATTTT.

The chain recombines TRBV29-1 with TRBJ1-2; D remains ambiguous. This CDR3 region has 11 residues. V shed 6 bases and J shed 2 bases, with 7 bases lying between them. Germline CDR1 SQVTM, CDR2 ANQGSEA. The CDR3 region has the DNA TGCAGCGTCGAGGACAACTATGGCTACACCTTC. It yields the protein CSVEDNYGYTF.